The TCR beta chain under discussion was sequenced for a study of T cells after yellow fever vaccination. Making TCR cDNA involved 5'RACE template switching, which added UMIs and a universal primer site. TCRdb used MiXCR to reprocess the 5' RACE reads, holding one entry per CDR3 protein. This sample has hundreds of thousands of distinct CDR3 sequences; about 8.7% occur once, and the top ten carry approximately 19%. The CDR3 runs to 16 residues. J gave up 5 bases and V 5 bases, and 9 bases lay outside the gene matches. Germline V gene sequence: CDR1 SGHVS, CDR2 FQNEAQ. This clonotype has at least ten counts.

The TCR was taken from a young man who received the YFV17D yellow fever vaccine. The input for sequencing was PBMCs, taken on the day of the first yellow fever vaccination. The chain is built from TRBV7-8 and TRBJ2-2, with TRBD1 matching 9 bases. The CDR3 DNA reads TGTGCCAGCAGCAACGGGGGACAGGGTAGGACCGGGGAGCTGTTTTTT. It encodes CASSNGGQGRTGELFF. The entire variable domain, with the rest obtained from reference TRBV7-8 and TRBJ2-2, is as follows: GAGVSQSPRYKVAKRGQDVALRCDPISGHVSLFWYQQALGQGPEFLTYFQNEAQLDKSGLPSDRFFAERPEGSVSTLKIQRTQQEDSAVYLCASSNGGQGRTGELFFGEGSRLTVL.